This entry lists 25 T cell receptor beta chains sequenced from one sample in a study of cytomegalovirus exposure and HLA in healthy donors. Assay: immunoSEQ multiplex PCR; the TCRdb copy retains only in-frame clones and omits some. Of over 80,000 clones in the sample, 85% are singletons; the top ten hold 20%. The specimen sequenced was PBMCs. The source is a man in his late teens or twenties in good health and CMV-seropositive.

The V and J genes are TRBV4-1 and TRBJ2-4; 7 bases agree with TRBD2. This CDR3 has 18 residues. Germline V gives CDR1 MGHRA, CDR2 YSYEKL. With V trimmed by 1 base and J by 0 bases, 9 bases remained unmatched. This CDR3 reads CASSQGGASGIAKNIQYF. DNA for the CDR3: TGCGCCAGCAGCCAAGGCGGGGCTAGCGGTATAGCCAAAAACATTCAGTACTTC.

In DNA, the CDR3 is TGTGCCAGCAGTCTCGGGACTAGCGGGAGCAATGAGCAGTTCTTC. Amino acids: CASSLGTSGSNEQFF. This chain joins TRBV6-1 and TRBJ2-1, with TRBD2 matching over 14 bases. The germline V gene has CDR1 MNHNS and CDR2 SASEGT. This CDR3 is 15 amino acids long. Germline trimming cut 5 bases from V and 6 bases from J; bases unmatched to any gene: 3.

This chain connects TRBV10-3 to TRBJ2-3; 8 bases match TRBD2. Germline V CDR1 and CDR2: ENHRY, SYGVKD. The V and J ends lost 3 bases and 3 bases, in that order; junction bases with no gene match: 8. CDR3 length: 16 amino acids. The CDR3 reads CAISDRASGRTDTQYF. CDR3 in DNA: TGTGCCATCAGTGATCGCGCCAGCGGGAGAACAGATACGCAGTATTTT.

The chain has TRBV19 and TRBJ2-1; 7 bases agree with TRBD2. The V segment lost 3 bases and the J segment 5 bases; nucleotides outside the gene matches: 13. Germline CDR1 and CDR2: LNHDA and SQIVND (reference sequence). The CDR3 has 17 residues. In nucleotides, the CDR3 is TGTGCCAGTAGTATGCGAGCGGGAACCTGGGGTAACAATGAGCAGTTCTTC. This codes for CASSMRAGTWGNNEQFF.

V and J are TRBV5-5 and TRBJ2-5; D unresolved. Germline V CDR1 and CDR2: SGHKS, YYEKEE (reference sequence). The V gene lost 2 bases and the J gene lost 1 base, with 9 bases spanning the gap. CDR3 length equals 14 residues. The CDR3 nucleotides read TGTGCCAGCAGCTTTGGGCAAATCCAAGAGACCCAGTACTTC. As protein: CASSFGQIQETQYF.

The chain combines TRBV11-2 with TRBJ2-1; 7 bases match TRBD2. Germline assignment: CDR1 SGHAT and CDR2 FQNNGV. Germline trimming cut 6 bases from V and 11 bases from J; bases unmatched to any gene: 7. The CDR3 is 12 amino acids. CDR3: CASSILADKQFF. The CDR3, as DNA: TGTGCCAGCAGTATCCTAGCGGATAAGCAGTTCTTC.

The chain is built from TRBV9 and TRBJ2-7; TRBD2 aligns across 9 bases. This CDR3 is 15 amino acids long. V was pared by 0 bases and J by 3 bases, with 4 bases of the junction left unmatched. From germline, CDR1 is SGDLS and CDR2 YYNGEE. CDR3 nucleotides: TGTGCCAGCAGCGTAGGCGGGACTAGCAGCTACGAGCAGTACTTC. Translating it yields CASSVGGTSSYEQYF.

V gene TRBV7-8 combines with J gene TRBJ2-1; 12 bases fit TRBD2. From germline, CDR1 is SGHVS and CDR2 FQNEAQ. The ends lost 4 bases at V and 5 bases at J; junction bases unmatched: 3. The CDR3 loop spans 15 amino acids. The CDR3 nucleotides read TGTGCCAGCAGCTACGGGACTAGCGGGCACAATGAGCAGTTCTTC. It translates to CASSYGTSGHNEQFF.

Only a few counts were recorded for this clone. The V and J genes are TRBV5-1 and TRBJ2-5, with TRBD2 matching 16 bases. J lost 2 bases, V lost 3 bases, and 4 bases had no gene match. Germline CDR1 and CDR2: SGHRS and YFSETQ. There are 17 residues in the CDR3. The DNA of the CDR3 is TGCGCCAGCAGCTCAGGGGGACTAGCGGGAGGGCAAGAGACCCAGTACTTC. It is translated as CASSSGGLAGGQETQYF.

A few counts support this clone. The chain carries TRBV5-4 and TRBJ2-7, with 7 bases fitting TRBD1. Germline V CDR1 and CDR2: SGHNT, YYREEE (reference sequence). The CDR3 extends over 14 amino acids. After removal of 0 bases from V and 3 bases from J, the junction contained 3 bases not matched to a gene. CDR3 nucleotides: TGTGCCAGCAGCTTGGACAGGGGTCTCTACGAGCAGTACTTC. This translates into CASSLDRGLYEQYF.

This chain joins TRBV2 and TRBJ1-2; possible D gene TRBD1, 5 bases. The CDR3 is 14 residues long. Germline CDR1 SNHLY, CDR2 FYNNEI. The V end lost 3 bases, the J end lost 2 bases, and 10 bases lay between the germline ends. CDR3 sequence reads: CASSDQGFNYGYTF. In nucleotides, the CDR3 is TGTGCCAGCAGTGATCAGGGTTTCAACTATGGCTACACCTTC. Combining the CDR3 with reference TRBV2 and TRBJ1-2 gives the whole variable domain EPEVTQTPSHQVTQMGQEVILRCVPISNHLYFYWYRQILGQKVEFLVSFYNNEISEKSEIFDDQFSVERPDGSNFTLKIRSTKLEDSAMYFCASSDQGFNYGYTFGSGTRLTVV.

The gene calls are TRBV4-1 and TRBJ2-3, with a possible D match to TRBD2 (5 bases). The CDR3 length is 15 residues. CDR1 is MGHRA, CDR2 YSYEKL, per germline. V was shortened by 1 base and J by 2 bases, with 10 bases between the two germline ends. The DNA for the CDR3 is TGCGCCAGCAGCCAAGTTCCGGGATACACAGATACGCAGTATTTT. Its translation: CASSQVPGYTDTQYF.

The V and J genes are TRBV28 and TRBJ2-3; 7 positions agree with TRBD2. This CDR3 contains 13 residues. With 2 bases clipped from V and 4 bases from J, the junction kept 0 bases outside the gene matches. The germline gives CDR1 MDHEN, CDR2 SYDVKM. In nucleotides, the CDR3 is TGTGCCAGCAGTTTAGCGGGAGCAGATACGCAGTATTTT. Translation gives CASSLAGADTQYF.

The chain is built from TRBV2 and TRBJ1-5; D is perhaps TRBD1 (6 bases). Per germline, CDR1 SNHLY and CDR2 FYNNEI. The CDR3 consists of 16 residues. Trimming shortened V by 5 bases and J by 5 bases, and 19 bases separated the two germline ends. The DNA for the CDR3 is TGTGCCAGCAGTCCGGGGGGCCGGAGGGGCTATCAGCCCCAGCATTTT. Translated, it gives CASSPGGRRGYQPQHF.

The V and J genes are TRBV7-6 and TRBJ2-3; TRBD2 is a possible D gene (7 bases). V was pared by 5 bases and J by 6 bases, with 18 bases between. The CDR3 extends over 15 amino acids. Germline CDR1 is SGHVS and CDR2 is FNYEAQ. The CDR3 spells CASSRLAGESDTQYF. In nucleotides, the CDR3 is TGTGCCAGCAGCCGACTAGCAGGGGAGTCGGATACGCAGTATTTT.

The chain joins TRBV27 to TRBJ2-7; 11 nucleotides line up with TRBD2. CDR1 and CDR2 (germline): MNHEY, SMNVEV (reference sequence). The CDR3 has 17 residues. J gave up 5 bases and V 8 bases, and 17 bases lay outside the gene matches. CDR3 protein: CASRGPVLAGGRHEQYF. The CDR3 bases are TGTGCCAGCCGCGGCCCTGTTCTAGCGGGAGGAAGGCACGAGCAGTACTTC.

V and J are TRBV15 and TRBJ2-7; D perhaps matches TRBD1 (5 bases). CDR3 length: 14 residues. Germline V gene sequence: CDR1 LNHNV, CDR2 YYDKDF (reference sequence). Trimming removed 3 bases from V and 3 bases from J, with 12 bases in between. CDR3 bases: TGTGCCACCAGCAGGGACATGGCGGACTACGAGCAGTACTTC. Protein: CATSRDMADYEQYF.

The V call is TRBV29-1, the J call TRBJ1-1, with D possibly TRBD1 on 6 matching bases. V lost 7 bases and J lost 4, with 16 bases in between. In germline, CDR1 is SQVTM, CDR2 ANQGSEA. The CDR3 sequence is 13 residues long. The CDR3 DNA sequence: TGCAGCGGAACCAGGGGTTTCGGCACTGAAGCTTTCTTT. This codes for CSGTRGFGTEAFF.

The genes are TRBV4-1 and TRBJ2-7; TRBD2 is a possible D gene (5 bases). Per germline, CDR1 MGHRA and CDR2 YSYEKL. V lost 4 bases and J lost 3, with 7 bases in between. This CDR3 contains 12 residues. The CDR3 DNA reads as TGCGCCAGCAGCCCCGGGGACTACGAGCAGTACGTC. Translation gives CASSPGDYEQYV.

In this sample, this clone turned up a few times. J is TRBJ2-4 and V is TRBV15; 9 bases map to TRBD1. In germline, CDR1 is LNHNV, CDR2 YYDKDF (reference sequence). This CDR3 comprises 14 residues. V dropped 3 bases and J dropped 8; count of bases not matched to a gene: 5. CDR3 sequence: CATSSWDRAYIQYF. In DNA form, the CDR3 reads TGTGCCACCAGCAGCTGGGACAGGGCATACATTCAGTACTTC.

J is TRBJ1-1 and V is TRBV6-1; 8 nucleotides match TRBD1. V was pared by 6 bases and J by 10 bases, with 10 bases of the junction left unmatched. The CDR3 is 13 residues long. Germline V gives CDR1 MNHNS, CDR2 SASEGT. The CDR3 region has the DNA TGTGCCAGCAGCTTAGACAGGGGAGTACGAGCTTTCTTT. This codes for CASSLDRGVRAFF.

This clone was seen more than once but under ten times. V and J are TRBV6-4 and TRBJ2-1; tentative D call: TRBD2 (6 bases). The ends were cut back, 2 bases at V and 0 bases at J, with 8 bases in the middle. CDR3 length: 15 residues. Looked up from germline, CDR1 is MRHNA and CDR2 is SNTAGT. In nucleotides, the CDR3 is TGTGCCAGCAGTGACGACGGGAGCTCCTACAATGAGCAGTTCTTC. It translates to CASSDDGSSYNEQFF.

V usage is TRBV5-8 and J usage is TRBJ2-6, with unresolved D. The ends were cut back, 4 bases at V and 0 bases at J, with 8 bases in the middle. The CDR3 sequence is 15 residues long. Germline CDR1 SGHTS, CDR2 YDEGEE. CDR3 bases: TGTGCCAGCAGCAGAACAGACTCTGGGGCCAACGTCCTGACTTTC. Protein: CASSRTDSGANVLTF.

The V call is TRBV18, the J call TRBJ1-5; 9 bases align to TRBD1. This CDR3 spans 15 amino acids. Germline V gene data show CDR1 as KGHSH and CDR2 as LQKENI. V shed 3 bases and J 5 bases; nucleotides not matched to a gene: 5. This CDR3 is CASSPRDRDYQPQHF. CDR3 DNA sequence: TGTGCCAGCTCACCCCGGGACAGGGATTATCAGCCCCAGCATTTT.

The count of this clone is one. CDR3 nucleotides: TGTGCCGCTACAACGGGCGGGGCGGGTGAAGCTTTCTTT. It codes for CAATTGGAGEAFF. The rearrangement joins TRBV10-3 to TRBJ1-1, with D possibly being TRBD1 (5 bases). The ends were cut back, 11 bases at V and 7 bases at J, with 20 bases in the middle. This CDR3 spans 13 amino acids. Germline V gene data show CDR1 as ENHRY and CDR2 as SYGVKD.